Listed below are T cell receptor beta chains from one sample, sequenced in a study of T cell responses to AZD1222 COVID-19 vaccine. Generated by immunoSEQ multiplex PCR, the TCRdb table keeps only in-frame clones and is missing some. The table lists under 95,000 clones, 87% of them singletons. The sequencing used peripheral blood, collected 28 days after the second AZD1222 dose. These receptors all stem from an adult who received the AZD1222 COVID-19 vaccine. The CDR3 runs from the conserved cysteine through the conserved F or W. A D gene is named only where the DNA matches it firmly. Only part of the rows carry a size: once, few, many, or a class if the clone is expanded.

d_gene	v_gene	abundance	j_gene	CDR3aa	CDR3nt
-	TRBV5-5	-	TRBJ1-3	CASSFGAGSGNTIYF	TGTGCCAGCAGCTTCGGGGCAGGCTCTGGAAACACCATATATTTT
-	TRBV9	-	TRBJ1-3	CASSASQVISGNTIYF	TGTGCCAGCAGCGCCTCACAGGTGATTTCTGGAAACACCATATATTTT
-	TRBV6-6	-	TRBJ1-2	CASSSTGAWDGYTF	TGTGCCAGCAGCTCTACAGGCGCCTGGGATGGCTACACCTTC
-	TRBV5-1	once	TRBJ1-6	CASSLFAGNQVRDSPLHF	TGCGCCAGCAGCTTGTTCGCGGGAAATCAGGTCAGAGATTCACCCCTCCACTTT
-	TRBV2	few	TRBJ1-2	CASSELIYGYTF	TGTGCCAGCAGTGAATTGATCTATGGCTACACCTTC
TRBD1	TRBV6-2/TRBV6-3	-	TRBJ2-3	CASSGQGTDTQYF	TGTGCCAGCAGCGGACAGGGCACAGATACGCAGTATTTT
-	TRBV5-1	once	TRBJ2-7	CASSLAAHEQYF	TGCGCCAGCAGCTTGGCTGCGCACGAGCAGTACTTC
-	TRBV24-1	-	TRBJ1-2	CATSDLNRVYGYTF	TGTGCCACCAGTGATTTGAACAGGGTCTATGGCTACACCTTC
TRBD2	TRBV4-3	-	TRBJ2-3	CASSQDVGGAGSTDTQYF	TGCGCCAGCAGCCAAGATGTCGGGGGAGCGGGGTCCACAGATACGCAGTATTTT
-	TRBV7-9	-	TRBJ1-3	CASSANLGNTIYF	TGTGCCAGCAGCGCTAACTTGGGAAACACCATATATTTT
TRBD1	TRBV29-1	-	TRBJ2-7	CSATGQGLGYEQYF	TGCAGCGCCACTGGACAGGGGTTAGGATACGAGCAGTACTTC
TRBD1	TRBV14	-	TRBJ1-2	CASSPDRGLGYTF	TGTGCCAGCAGCCCCGACAGGGGGCTCGGCTACACCTTC
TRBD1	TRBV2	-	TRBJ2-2	CASSEDRFDTGELFF	TGTGCCAGCAGTGAGGACAGGTTCGACACCGGGGAGCTGTTTTTT
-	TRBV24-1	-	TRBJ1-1	CATSGHLGTEAFF	TGTGCCACCAGTGGCCACCTGGGCACTGAAGCTTTCTTT
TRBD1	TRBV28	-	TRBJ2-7	CASSPRTGKDEQYF	TGTGCCAGCAGTCCCCGGACAGGGAAAGACGAGCAGTACTTC
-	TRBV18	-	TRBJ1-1	CASSPGGGRGGGTEAFF	TGTGCCAGCTCACCAGGAGGAGGCAGGGGAGGGGGCACTGAAGCTTTCTTT
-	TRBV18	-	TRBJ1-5	CASSPMTGNQPQHF	TGTGCCAGCTCACCTATGACAGGCAATCAGCCCCAGCATTTT
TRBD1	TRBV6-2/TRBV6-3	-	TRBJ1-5	CASSYSGGGVQPQHF	TGTGCCAGCAGTTACTCCGGAGGGGGCGTACAGCCCCAGCATTTT
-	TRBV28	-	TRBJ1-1	CASSPTSLNTEAFF	TGTGCCAGCAGCCCGACCAGTTTGAACACTGAAGCTTTCTTT
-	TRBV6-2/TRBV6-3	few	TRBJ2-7	CASSYGTVYEQYF	TGTGCCAGCAGTTACGGGACGGTCTACGAGCAGTACTTC
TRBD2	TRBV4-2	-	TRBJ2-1	CASSRGTSEGEQFF	TGTGCCAGCAGTAGGGGGACTAGCGAGGGTGAGCAGTTCTTC
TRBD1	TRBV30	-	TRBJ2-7	CAWSVTGGLGEQYF	TGTGCCTGGAGTGTTACAGGGGGCTTAGGAGAGCAGTACTTC
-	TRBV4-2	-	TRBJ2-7	CASSQGRNSYEQYF	TGTGCCAGCAGCCAAGGGCGGAACTCCTACGAGCAGTACTTC
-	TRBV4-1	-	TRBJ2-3	CASSQAPGGFDTDTQYF	TGCGCCAGCAGCCAAGCTCCCGGGGGTTTTGACACAGATACGCAGTATTTT
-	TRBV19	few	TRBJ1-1	CASSMRRGAEAFF	TGTGCCAGTAGTATGCGTAGGGGCGCTGAAGCTTTCTTT
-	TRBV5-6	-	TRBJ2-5	CASSLGTTQETQYF	TGTGCCAGCAGCTTGGGTACAACCCAAGAGACCCAGTACTTC
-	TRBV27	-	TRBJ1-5	CASSLSWDSSNQPQHF	TGTGCCAGCAGTTTATCTTGGGATAGTAGCAATCAGCCCCAGCATTTT
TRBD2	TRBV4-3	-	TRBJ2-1	CASSQDYAGGLANEQFF	TGCGCCAGCAGCCAAGACTATGCGGGGGGGCTGGCCAATGAGCAGTTCTTC
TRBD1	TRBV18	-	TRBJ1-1	CASSPPGQGFGNTEAFF	TGTGCCAGCTCACCCCCGGGACAGGGGTTCGGGAACACTGAAGCTTTCTTT
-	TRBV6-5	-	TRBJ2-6	CACRSGTGANVLTF	TGTGCCTGTCGCTCCGGGACCGGGGCCAACGTCCTGACTTTC
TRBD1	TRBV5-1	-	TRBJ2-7	CASSFLATGGSEQYF	TGCGCCAGCAGCTTCTTAGCGACAGGGGGCTCCGAGCAGTACTTC
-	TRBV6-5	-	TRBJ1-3	CASSPGKSSGNTIYF	TGTGCCAGCAGTCCGGGCAAAAGCTCTGGAAACACCATATATTTT
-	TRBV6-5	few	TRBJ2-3	CASSYGASTDTQYF	TGTGCCAGCAGTTATGGGGCTAGCACAGATACGCAGTATTTT
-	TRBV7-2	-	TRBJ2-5	CASSRTEQETQYF	TGTGCCAGCAGCCGGACGGAACAAGAGACCCAGTACTTC
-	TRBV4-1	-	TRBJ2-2	CASSQDRAPNTGELFF	TGCGCCAGCAGCCAAGATCGGGCACCCAACACCGGGGAGCTGTTTTTT
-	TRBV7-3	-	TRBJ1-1	CASSPQGGGTEAFF	TGTGCCAGCAGCCCACAGGGAGGGGGCACTGAAGCTTTCTTT
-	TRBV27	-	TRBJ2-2	CASTATANTGELFF	TGTGCCAGCACCGCGACGGCGAACACCGGGGAGCTGTTTTTT
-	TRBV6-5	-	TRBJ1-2	CASRINRDYGYTF	TGTGCCAGCAGAATCAACAGGGACTATGGCTACACCTTC
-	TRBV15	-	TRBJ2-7	CATSRGGVWGPYEQYF	TGTGCCACCAGCAGAGGAGGGGTTTGGGGGCCCTACGAGCAGTACTTC
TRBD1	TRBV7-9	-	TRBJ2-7	CASRTGLYEQYF	TGTGCCAGCCGGACAGGCCTCTACGAGCAGTACTTC
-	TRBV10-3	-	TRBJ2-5	CAITGTREETQYF	TGTGCCATCACAGGGACAAGGGAGGAGACCCAGTACTTC
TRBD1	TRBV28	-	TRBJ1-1	CASSSGQGTEAFF	TGTGCCAGCAGTTCCGGACAGGGTACTGAAGCTTTCTTT